A single sample gave rise to the 30 T cell receptor beta chains below, sequenced in a study of blood T cell repertoires in COVID-19. The repertoire was sequenced with immunoSEQ multiplex PCR; TCRdb's copy has only in-frame clones and lacks some. Here the sample spans some 74,000 clones, around 89% being singletons. Sequenced input: peripheral blood. These receptors originate from a woman older than 75 with acute or convalescent COVID-19.

The sample holds one count of this clone. The V gene is TRBV6-2 or TRBV6-3, the J gene TRBJ2-3, with a possible D match to TRBD2 (5 bases). The CDR3 spans 15 residues. V lost 3 bases, J lost 4 bases, and 14 bases lay in between. Per the germline V gene, CDR1 is MNHEY and CDR2 is SVGEGT. The chain's CDR3 is CASSYGLAAADTQYF. The CDR3 DNA reads as TGTGCCAGCAGTTATGGGCTAGCTGCTGCAGATACGCAGTATTTT.

This clone has only a few counts. The gene calls are TRBV9 and TRBJ1-6; no clear D gene. The V end lost 0 bases, the J end lost 4 bases, and 8 bases lay between the germline ends. The CDR3 covers 15 residues. The germline V gene has CDR1 SGDLS and CDR2 YYNGEE. The CDR3 sequence: CASSVEAVYNSPLHF. In DNA, the CDR3 is TGTGCCAGCAGCGTAGAGGCGGTTTATAATTCACCCCTCCACTTT. Filled out from reference TRBV9 and TRBJ1-6, the complete variable domain reads DSGVTQTPKHLITATGQRVTLRCSPRSGDLSVYWYQQSLDQGLQFLIQYYNGEERAKGNILERFSAQQFPDLHSELNLSSLELGDSALYFCASSVEAVYNSPLHFGNGTRLTVT.

The chain links TRBV5-8 to TRBJ1-1, with a tentative D call TRBD1 (5 bases). The CDR3 consists of 15 residues. Germline V gene sequence: CDR1 SGHTS, CDR2 YDEGEE. V lost 3 bases to trimming and J lost 1 base, with 13 bases between them. The CDR3 protein is CASSSPAQGNTEAFF. In DNA form, the CDR3 reads TGTGCCAGCAGCTCCCCGGCCCAGGGGAACACTGAAGCTTTCTTT.

As DNA, the CDR3 is TGTGCCAGCAGCCCCAGGGCGGGAGGGGATGGTAGCAATCAGCCCCAGCATTTT. Protein product: CASSPRAGGDGSNQPQHF. This chain connects TRBV4-2 to TRBJ1-5; a weak D match, TRBD1 (5 bases). Trimming took off 4 bases at V and 0 bases at J, with 19 bases between the two ends. Germline values: CDR1 LGHNA, CDR2 YNFKEQ. CDR3 length: 18 amino acids.

The gene calls are TRBV5-4 and TRBJ1-2; a weak D match, TRBD1 (5 bases). This CDR3 comprises 15 residues. Trimming shortened V by 1 base and J by 8 bases, and 18 bases separated the two germline ends. Germline V gene data show CDR1 as SGHNT and CDR2 as YYREEE (reference sequence). The CDR3 protein is CASSLIQGWLEGYTF. CDR3 bases: TGTGCCAGCAGCTTGATTCAGGGATGGTTGGAGGGCTACACCTTC.

The J gene is TRBJ1-5, the V gene TRBV6-5; D uncertain. The CDR3 spans 14 residues. The germline gives CDR1 MNHEY, CDR2 SVGAGI. V was trimmed by 4 bases and J by 5 bases, leaving 12 bases between them. CDR3 loop: CASSLRGLYQPQHF. In DNA, the CDR3 is TGTGCCAGCAGTTTGAGAGGGTTGTATCAGCCCCAGCATTTT.

V and J are TRBV19 and TRBJ2-3; D might be TRBD2 (6 bases). There are 17 residues in the CDR3. Germline lookup yields CDR1 LNHDA and CDR2 SQIVND (reference sequence). Trimming took off 8 bases at V and 4 bases at J, with 25 bases between the two ends. CDR3 residues: CASHTSGGRYEADTQYF. The CDR3 region has the DNA TGTGCCAGTCATACCTCCGGGGGACGGTACGAGGCAGATACGCAGTATTTT.

The chain has TRBV9 and TRBJ2-3; D is undetermined. V was shortened by 0 bases and J by 2 bases, with 7 bases between the two germline ends. Germline CDR1 and CDR2: SGDLS and YYNGEE. The CDR3 is 14 amino acids. CDR3: CASSVDVNTDTQYF. The CDR3 DNA sequence: TGTGCCAGCAGCGTAGATGTCAACACAGATACGCAGTATTTT. Variable domain in full (rest from reference TRBV9 and TRBJ2-3): DSGVTQTPKHLITATGQRVTLRCSPRSGDLSVYWYQQSLDQGLQFLIQYYNGEERAKGNILERFSAQQFPDLHSELNLSSLELGDSALYFCASSVDVNTDTQYFGPGTRLTVL.

The chain recombines TRBV27 with TRBJ2-3, with 7 bases that match TRBD2. Germline V gene sequence: CDR1 MNHEY, CDR2 SMNVEV (reference sequence). Trimming at V came to 5 bases and at J to 6 bases, leaving 2 bases not matched to a gene. CDR3 length: 12 amino acids. CDR3 amino acids: CASSMGGDTQYF. CDR3 nucleotides: TGTGCCAGCAGTATGGGAGGGGATACGCAGTATTTT.

This sequence joins TRBV3-1 (or the pseudogene TRBV3-2) and TRBJ2-5; D is perhaps TRBD1 (6 bases). CDR1 is LGHDT and CDR2 is YNNKEL in the germline V gene (reference sequence). The CDR3 totals 14 residues. V lost 1 base and J lost 4, with 10 bases in between. The CDR3 DNA is TGTGCCAGCAGCCAAGCCCAGGGGAGAGAGACCCAGTACTTC. Amino acid sequence: CASSQAQGRETQYF.

The chain links TRBV10-2 to TRBJ1-1, with D unresolved. Germline-derived CDR1 and CDR2 are WSHSY and SAAADI. This CDR3 has 14 amino acids. The germline V and J ends were trimmed by 0 bases and 4 bases, with 9 bases remaining between them. CDR3 loop: CASSESFDTTEAFF. In DNA, the CDR3 is TGCGCCAGCAGTGAGTCCTTCGACACCACTGAAGCTTTCTTT.

The gene calls are TRBV7-9 and TRBJ1-2, with 8 bases lining up with TRBD1. V lost 3 bases to trimming and J lost 6 bases; unmatched junction nucleotides: 6. This CDR3 spans 14 amino acids. The V gene's germline CDR1 is SEHNR and CDR2 FQNEAQ (reference sequence). CDR3 residues: CASSFGQGLHGYTF. CDR3 coding DNA: TGTGCCAGCAGCTTCGGACAGGGCCTCCATGGCTACACCTTC.

This chain joins TRBV19 and TRBJ2-2; 9 nucleotides align to TRBD1. This CDR3 is built from 16 residues. The ends lost 5 bases at V and 4 bases at J; junction bases unmatched: 8. The germline CDR1 and CDR2 sequences are LNHDA and SQIVND (reference sequence). This chain's CDR3 is CASSQAQGASTGELFF. CDR3 nucleotide sequence: TGTGCCAGTAGTCAAGCACAGGGGGCAAGCACCGGGGAGCTGTTTTTT.

The genes are TRBV19 and TRBJ2-3, with 8 positions matching TRBD2. The V segment lost 5 bases and the J segment 4 bases; nucleotides outside the gene matches: 8. Germline assignment: CDR1 LNHDA and CDR2 SQIVND (reference sequence). The length of the CDR3 is 15 residues. In nucleotides, the CDR3 is TGTGCCAGTAGTGCCTATTTCGGGGGGGCAGATACGCAGTATTTT. The encoded protein is CASSAYFGGADTQYF.

This sequence joins TRBV5-1 and TRBJ2-5, with D possibly TRBD1 on 6 matching bases. Trimming pared 1 base from V and 4 bases from J, leaving 17 bases between. This CDR3 region has 16 residues. Per germline, CDR1 SGHRS and CDR2 YFSETQ. CDR3 sequence (DNA): TGCGCCAGCAGCTTGTCAGGGGCTAGGGTAGGAGAGACCCAGTACTTC. Amino acid sequence: CASSLSGARVGETQYF.

The chain carries TRBV28 and TRBJ2-1; a weak D match, TRBD1 (6 bases). Germline lookup yields CDR1 MDHEN and CDR2 SYDVKM. There are 15 residues in the CDR3. The V end was cut by 8 bases, the J end by 8 bases, with 22 bases between. Here the CDR3 reads CASATQRRGLDEQFF. The CDR3 region has the DNA TGTGCCAGCGCAACGCAGCGCAGGGGCCTCGATGAGCAGTTCTTC.

This chain connects TRBV7-2 to TRBJ1-3; weak D call: TRBD1 (6 bases). Germline CDR1 reads SGHTA; CDR2 reads FQGNSA. CDR3 length equals 16 residues. The V end was cut by 0 bases, the J end by 4 bases, with 13 bases between. For the CDR3, the DNA is TGTGCCAGCAGCTTAGCAGCGGGGGGGCGCGGAAACACCATATATTTT. Translated, it gives CASSLAAGGRGNTIYF.

The J gene is TRBJ2-5, the V gene TRBV5-4; 8 bases map to TRBD1. After removal of 4 bases from V and 8 bases from J, the junction contained 7 bases not matched to a gene. Per the germline V gene, CDR1 is SGHNT and CDR2 is YYREEE (reference sequence). The CDR3 sequence is 13 residues long. In nucleotides, the CDR3 is TGTGCCAGCAGCCAAGGACAGGGTGGAACCCAGTACTTC. Protein sequence: CASSQGQGGTQYF.

This clone was seen only once. The V gene is TRBV5-8, the J gene TRBJ2-3; perhaps TRBD1 as D (5 bases). Trimming shortened V by 7 bases and J by 0 bases, and 15 bases separated the two germline ends. The CDR3 length is 15 residues. Germline values: CDR1 SGHTS, CDR2 YDEGEE. The CDR3 coding sequence is TGTGCCAGCTCCCCGCAACAGGCGAGCACAGATACGCAGTATTTT. It encodes CASSPQQASTDTQYF.

The gene calls are TRBV4-1 and TRBJ2-1, with 7 bases that match TRBD2. Germline lookup yields CDR1 MGHRA and CDR2 YSYEKL. V shed 1 base, J shed 4 bases, and the junction held 10 bases outside the gene matches. This CDR3 is built from 17 residues. The CDR3, as DNA: TGCGCCAGCAGCCAAGCCCCCGAGACTAGCTCATACAATGAGCAGTTCTTC. Protein sequence: CASSQAPETSSYNEQFF.

The V gene is TRBV14, the J gene TRBJ2-2, with 7 bases aligning to TRBD1. Per the germline V gene, CDR1 is SGHDN and CDR2 is FVKESK. With V trimmed by 4 bases and J by 9 bases, 11 bases remained unmatched. The CDR3 runs 15 residues. The CDR3 DNA sequence: TGTGCCAGCAGCCCACAGGGGATGGGTTGGCGGGAGCTGTTTTTT. Protein product: CASSPQGMGWRELFF.

The V gene is TRBV10-3, the J gene TRBJ2-2, with 7 bases fitting TRBD1. The CDR3 has 13 residues. Germline V lookup: CDR1 ENHRY, CDR2 SYGVKD. Germline trimming cut 11 bases from V and 6 bases from J; bases unmatched to any gene: 9. This CDR3 is CAPWTGGSGELFF. The CDR3 DNA reads TGTGCCCCCTGGACAGGTGGCTCCGGGGAGCTGTTTTTT.

The chain combines TRBV5-1 with TRBJ2-3; TRBD2 agrees at 11 bases. CDR1 and CDR2 (germline): SGHRS, YFSETQ. With V trimmed by 4 bases and J by 3 bases, 7 bases remained unmatched. The CDR3 contains 16 residues. The CDR3 reads CASSGNSGRGTDTQYF. The DNA of the CDR3 is TGCGCCAGCAGCGGGAATAGCGGGAGGGGGACAGATACGCAGTATTTT.

The J gene is TRBJ2-1, the V gene TRBV2; TRBD2 matches at 7 bases. The germline V gene has CDR1 SNHLY and CDR2 FYNNEI. J was trimmed by 9 bases and V by 5 bases; bases with no gene match: 4. The CDR3 is 12 residues long. The CDR3 nucleotides read TGTGCCAGCAGTTTTAGCGGGTTTGAGCAGTTCTTC. The encoded protein is CASSFSGFEQFF.

V is TRBV5-5 and J is TRBJ2-3, with 14 bases lining up with TRBD2. CDR1 and CDR2 (germline): SGHKS, YYEKEE (reference sequence). This CDR3 is built from 15 residues. J gave up 10 bases and V 4 bases, and 8 bases lay outside the gene matches. The CDR3 is CASSQRLAGGSSQYF. The CDR3 DNA follows: TGTGCCAGCAGCCAGAGACTAGCGGGGGGGAGTTCGCAGTATTTT. Complete variable domain (other parts from reference TRBV5-5 and TRBJ2-3): DAGVTQSPTHLIKTRGQQVTLRCSPISGHKSVSWYQQVLGQGPQFIFQYYEKEERGRGNFPDRFSARQFPNYSSELNVNALLLGDSALYLCASSQRLAGGSSQYFGPGTRLTVL.

This clone was detected only once. CDR3 residues: CASSDGTTSLFADEQFF. The CDR3 region has the DNA TGTGCCAGTAGTGACGGCACCACGTCCCTATTTGCGGATGAGCAGTTCTTC. The chain recombines TRBV19 with TRBJ2-1; D not certain. Germline CDR1 is LNHDA and CDR2 is SQIVND (reference sequence). V lost 5 bases and J lost 8, with 25 bases in between. The CDR3 sequence is 17 residues long. Supplemented by reference TRBV19 and TRBJ2-1, the full variable domain reads DGGITQSPKYLFRKEGQNVTLSCEQNLNHDAMYWYRQDPGQGLRLIYYSQIVNDFQKGDIAEGYSVSREKKESFPLTVTSAQKNPTAFYLCASSDGTTSLFADEQFFGPGTRLTVL.

The CDR3 here is CASSSTGRHTEAFF. DNA for the CDR3: TGTGCCAGCAGCTCGACAGGGAGGCACACTGAAGCTTTCTTT. The chain is built from TRBV7-9 and TRBJ1-1; 7 bases align to TRBD1. The CDR3 totals 14 residues. The ends lost 4 bases at V and 3 bases at J; junction bases unmatched: 5. CDR1 SEHNR and CDR2 FQNEAQ come from the germline V gene (reference sequence).

The chain employs TRBV5-4 and TRBJ2-2; D is ambiguous. Trimming left V 0 bases short and J 2 bases short, with 8 bases between. The CDR3 runs 15 residues. Germline V CDR1 and CDR2: SGHNT, YYREEE (reference sequence). In DNA, the CDR3 is TGTGCCAGCAGCTTGGACGTACTCAACACCGGGGAGCTGTTTTTT. It encodes CASSLDVLNTGELFF.

About this clone itself: The same CDR3 can be traced to other DNA sequences in this sample. V usage is TRBV5-1 and J usage is TRBJ2-7, with D possibly being TRBD1 (5 bases). Trimming left V 0 bases short and J 2 bases short, with 12 bases between. CDR1 SGHRS and CDR2 YFSETQ come from the germline V gene. The CDR3 is 15 residues long. The CDR3 DNA is TGCGCCAGCAGCTTGGCGGGCCAGGGAACCTACGAGCAGTACTTC. Translation gives CASSLAGQGTYEQYF.

The chain carries TRBV4-2 and TRBJ2-7; D perhaps matches TRBD1 (5 bases). Germline V gives CDR1 LGHNA, CDR2 YNFKEQ. V gave up 0 bases and J gave up 3 bases, with 12 bases separating them. CDR3 length: 15 residues. CDR3 residues: CASSQEGAAFYEQYF. DNA for the CDR3: TGTGCCAGCAGCCAAGAAGGGGCCGCTTTCTACGAGCAGTACTTC.